This TCR beta chain originates from a study of cytomegalovirus exposure and HLA in healthy donors. Study conclusions and caveats: Among immune exposure information, only CMV serostatus was available.

PCR primers comprised 60 Vbeta and 13 Jbeta primers. Clones were sequenced by immunoSEQ multiplex PCR, and TCRdb holds only the in-frame ones, with some missing. The sample is made up of approximately 110,000 clones, and the top ten hold less than 4.5% of it. Germline assignment: CDR1 GTSNPN and CDR2 SVGIG (reference sequence). The CDR3 totals 13 residues. Trimming shortened V by 0 bases and J by 5 bases, and 8 bases separated the two germline ends. To note about this clone: Its antigen remains unknown.

Sequencing used PBMCs. The clonotype comes from a man between 18 and 29 years old in good health and CMV-seronegative. The genes are TRBV30 and TRBJ2-1, with D perhaps TRBD2 (5 bases). Here the CDR3 reads CAWSVQRNNEQFF. In DNA form, the CDR3 reads TGTGCCTGGAGTGTCCAGCGGAACAATGAGCAGTTCTTC.